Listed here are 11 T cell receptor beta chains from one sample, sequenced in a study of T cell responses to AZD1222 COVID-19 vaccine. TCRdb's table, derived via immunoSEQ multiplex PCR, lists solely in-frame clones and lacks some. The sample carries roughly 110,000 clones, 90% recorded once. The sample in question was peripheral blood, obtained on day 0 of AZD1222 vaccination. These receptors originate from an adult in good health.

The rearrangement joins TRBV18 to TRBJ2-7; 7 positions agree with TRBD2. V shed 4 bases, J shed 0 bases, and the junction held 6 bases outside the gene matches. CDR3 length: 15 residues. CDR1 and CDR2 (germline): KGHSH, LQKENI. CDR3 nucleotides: TGTGCCAGCTCACGGGGAGCGGGAAACTCCTACGAGCAGTACTTC. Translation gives CASSRGAGNSYEQYF.

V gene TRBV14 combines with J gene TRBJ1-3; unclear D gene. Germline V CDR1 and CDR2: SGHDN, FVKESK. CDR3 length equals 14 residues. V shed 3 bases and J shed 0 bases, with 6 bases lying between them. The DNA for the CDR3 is TGTGCCAGCAGCCACCTTGTCTCTGGAAACACCATATATTTT. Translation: CASSHLVSGNTIYF.

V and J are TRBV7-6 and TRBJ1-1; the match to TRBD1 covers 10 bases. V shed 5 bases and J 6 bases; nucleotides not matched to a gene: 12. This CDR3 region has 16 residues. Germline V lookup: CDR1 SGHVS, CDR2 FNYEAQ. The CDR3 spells CASSLGQGEWIPEAFF. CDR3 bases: TGTGCCAGCAGCCTAGGACAGGGGGAATGGATCCCTGAAGCTTTCTTT.

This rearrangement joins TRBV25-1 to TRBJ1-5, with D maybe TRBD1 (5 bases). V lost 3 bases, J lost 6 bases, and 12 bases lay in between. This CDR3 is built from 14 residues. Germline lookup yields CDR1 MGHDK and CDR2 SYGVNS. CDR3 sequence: CASSDSGFLQPQHF. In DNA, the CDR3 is TGTGCCAGCAGTGATTCAGGGTTTCTTCAGCCCCAGCATTTT. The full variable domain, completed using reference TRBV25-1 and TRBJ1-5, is EADIYQTPRYLVIGTGKKITLECSQTMGHDKMYWYQQDPGMELHLIHYSYGVNSTEKGDLSSESTVSRIRTEHFPLTLESARPSHTSQYLCASSDSGFLQPQHFGDGTRLSIL.

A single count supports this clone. CDR3 amino acids: CASSLRPGGSTEAFF. The CDR3 nucleotides are TGCGCCAGCAGCCTTCGCCCGGGGGGGAGCACTGAAGCTTTCTTT. The chain links TRBV5-1 to TRBJ1-1; a weak D match, TRBD1 (5 bases). The V end was cut by 4 bases, the J end by 4 bases, with 17 bases between. Germline CDR1 is SGHRS and CDR2 is YFSETQ. CDR3 length equals 15 residues. The variable domain in full, with the rest retrieved from reference TRBV5-1 and TRBJ1-1, is KAGVTQTPRYLIKTRGQQVTLSCSPISGHRSVSWYQQTPGQGLQFLFEYFSETQRNKGNFPGRFSGRQFSNSRSEMNVSTLELGDSALYLCASSLRPGGSTEAFFGQGTRLTVV.

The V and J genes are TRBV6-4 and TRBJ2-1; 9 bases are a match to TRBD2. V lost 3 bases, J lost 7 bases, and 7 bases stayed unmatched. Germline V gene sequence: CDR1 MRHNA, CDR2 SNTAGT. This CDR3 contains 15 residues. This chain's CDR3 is CASSESLAGRNEQFF. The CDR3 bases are TGTGCCAGCAGTGAGTCTCTAGCGGGAAGAAATGAGCAGTTCTTC.

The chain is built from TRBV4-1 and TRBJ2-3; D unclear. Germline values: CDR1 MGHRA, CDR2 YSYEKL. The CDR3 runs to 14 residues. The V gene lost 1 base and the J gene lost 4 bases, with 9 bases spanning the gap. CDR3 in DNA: TGCGCCAGCAGCCAAGGACGGTCCCCAGATACGCAGTATTTT. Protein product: CASSQGRSPDTQYF.

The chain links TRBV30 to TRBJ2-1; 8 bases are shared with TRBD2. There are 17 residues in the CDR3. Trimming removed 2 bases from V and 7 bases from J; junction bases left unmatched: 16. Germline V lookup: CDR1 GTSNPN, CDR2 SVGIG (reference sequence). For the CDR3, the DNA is TGTGCCTGGAGTCGACAGAGCACTAGCGGTACGGGGAATGAGCAGTTCTTC. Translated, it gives CAWSRQSTSGTGNEQFF.

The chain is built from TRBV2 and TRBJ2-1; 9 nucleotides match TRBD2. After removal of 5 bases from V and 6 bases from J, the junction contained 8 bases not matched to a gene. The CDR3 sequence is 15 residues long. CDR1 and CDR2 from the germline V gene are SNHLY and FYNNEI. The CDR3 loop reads CASSSYSGGFNEQFF. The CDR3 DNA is TGTGCCAGCAGTTCTTATAGCGGGGGTTTCAATGAGCAGTTCTTC. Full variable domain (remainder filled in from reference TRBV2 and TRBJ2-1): EPEVTQTPSHQVTQMGQEVILRCVPISNHLYFYWYRQILGQKVEFLVSFYNNEISEKSEIFDDQFSVERPDGSNFTLKIRSTKLEDSAMYFCASSSYSGGFNEQFFGPGTRLTVL.

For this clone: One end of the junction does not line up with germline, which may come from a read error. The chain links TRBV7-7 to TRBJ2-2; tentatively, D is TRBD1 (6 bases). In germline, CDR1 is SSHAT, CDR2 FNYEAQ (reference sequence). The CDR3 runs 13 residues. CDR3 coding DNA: TGTGCTAGCAGGGCAGGGGACACCGGGGAGCTGTTTTTT. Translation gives CASRAGDTGELFF.

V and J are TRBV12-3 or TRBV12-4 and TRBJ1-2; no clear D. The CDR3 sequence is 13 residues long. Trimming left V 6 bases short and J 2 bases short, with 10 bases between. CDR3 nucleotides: TGTGCCAGCAGCCCCACTGAGAACTATGGCTACACCTTC. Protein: CASSPTENYGYTF.